This T cell receptor (beta chain) was retrieved from a study of blood T cell repertoires in COVID-19. Study summary: Donors in the United States, Italy and Spain gave samples during acute or convalescent COVID-19. Nucleic acid was either cDNA or gDNA, and it came from T cells, B-cell-depleted T cells, or PBMCs.

V gave up 4 bases and J gave up 7 bases, with 15 bases separating them. The CDR3 has 15 amino acids. Germline lookup yields CDR1 SGDLS and CDR2 YYNGEE. Produced via immunoSEQ multiplex PCR; TCRdb's table is partial and in-frame only. Of about 190,000 clones detected, approximately 79% appear once; the ten largest clones hold approximately 4.7%. The study drew participants aged about 18 to 95 years from some 25 US areas. In assigning cohorts, the study relied on participant-reported clinical history. Sequences were obtained from PBMCs or T cells enriched from blood (not recorded which). This chain connects TRBV9 to TRBJ1-6, with a possible D match to TRBD1 (6 bases). This receptor was taken from a woman aged 55-70 years with acute COVID-19. CDR3 sequence (DNA): TGTGCCAGCAGCCCAGATGGGGGCTTAAATTCACCCCTCCACTTT. Its protein product is CASSPDGGLNSPLHF. The full variable domain, in which reference TRBV9 and TRBJ1-6 provide the parts outside the CDR3, is DSGVTQTPKHLITATGQRVTLRCSPRSGDLSVYWYQQSLDQGLQFLIQYYNGEERAKGNILERFSAQQFPDLHSELNLSSLELGDSALYFCASSPDGGLNSPLHFGNGTRLTVT.